This T cell receptor (beta chain) emerged from a study of blood T cell repertoires in COVID-19. Study in general: PBMCs, B-cell-depleted T cells, or T cells provided the cDNA or gDNA that made up the material.

Clones were read by immunoSEQ multiplex PCR, and TCRdb kept only the in-frame ones, dropping some. The profile shows 170,000 or so clones, about 86% of them singletons. This clone was counted once. The CDR3 spans 16 residues. J gave up 4 bases and V 3 bases, and 10 bases lay outside the gene matches. From germline, CDR1 is DFQATT and CDR2 SNEGSKA (reference sequence). The sample consisted of peripheral blood. The chain carries TRBV20-1 and TRBJ2-1, with TRBD1 identical over 9 bases. The source is a man in his fifties with active or convalescent COVID-19. CDR3 nucleotide sequence: TGCAGTGCTAGTGCTATTCCGGGACAGGGATACAATGAGCAGTTCTTC. Its translation: CSASAIPGQGYNEQFF.